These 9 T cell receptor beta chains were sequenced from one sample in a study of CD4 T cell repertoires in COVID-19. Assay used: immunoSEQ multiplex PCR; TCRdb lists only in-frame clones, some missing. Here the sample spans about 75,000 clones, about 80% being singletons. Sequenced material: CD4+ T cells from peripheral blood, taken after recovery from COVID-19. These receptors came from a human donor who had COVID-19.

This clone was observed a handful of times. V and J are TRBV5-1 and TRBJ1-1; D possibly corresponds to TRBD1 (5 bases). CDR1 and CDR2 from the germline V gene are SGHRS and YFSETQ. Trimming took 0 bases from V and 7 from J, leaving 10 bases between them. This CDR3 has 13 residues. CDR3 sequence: CASSLVRAGEAFF. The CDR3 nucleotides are TGCGCCAGCAGCTTGGTCAGGGCGGGTGAAGCTTTCTTT.

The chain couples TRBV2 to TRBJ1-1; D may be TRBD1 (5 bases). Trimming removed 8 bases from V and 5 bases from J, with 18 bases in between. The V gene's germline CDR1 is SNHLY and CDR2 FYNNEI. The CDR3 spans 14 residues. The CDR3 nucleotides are TGTGCCAGCTTTGAACTAAGGGGAGGGACTGAAGCTTTCTTT. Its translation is CASFELRGGTEAFF.

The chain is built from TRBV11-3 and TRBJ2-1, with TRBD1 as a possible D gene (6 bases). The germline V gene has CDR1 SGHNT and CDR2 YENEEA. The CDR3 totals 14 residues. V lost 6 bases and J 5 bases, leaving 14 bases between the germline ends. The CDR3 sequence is CASSSGATHNEQFF. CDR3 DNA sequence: TGTGCCAGCAGTTCAGGGGCGACCCACAATGAGCAGTTCTTC.

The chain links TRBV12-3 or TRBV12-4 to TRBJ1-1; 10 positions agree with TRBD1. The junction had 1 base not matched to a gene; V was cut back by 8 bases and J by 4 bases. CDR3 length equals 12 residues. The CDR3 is CASGDRGTEAFF. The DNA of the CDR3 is TGTGCCAGCGGGGACAGGGGCACTGAAGCTTTCTTT.

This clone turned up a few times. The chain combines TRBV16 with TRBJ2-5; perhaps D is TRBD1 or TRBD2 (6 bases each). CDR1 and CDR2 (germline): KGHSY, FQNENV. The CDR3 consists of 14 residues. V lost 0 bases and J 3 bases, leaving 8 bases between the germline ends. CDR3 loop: CASSQSGGEETQYF. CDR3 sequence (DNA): TGTGCCAGCAGCCAATCGGGGGGCGAAGAGACCCAGTACTTC. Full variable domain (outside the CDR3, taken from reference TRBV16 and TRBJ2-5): GEEVAQTPKHLVRGEGQKAKLYCAPIKGHSYVFWYQQVLKNEFKFLISFQNENVFDETGMPKERFSAKCLPNSPCSLEIQATKLEDSAVYFCASSQSGGEETQYFGPGTRLLVL.

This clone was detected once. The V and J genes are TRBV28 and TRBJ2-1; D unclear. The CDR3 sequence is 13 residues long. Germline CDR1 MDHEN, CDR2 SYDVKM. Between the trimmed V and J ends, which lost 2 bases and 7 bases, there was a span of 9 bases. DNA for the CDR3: TGTGCCAGCAGTTTAACGGCCCAAAATGAGCAGTTCTTC. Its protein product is CASSLTAQNEQFF.

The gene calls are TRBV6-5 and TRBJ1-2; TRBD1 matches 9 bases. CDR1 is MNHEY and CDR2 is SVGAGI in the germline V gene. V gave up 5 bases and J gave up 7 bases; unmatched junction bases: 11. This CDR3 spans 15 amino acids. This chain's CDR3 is CASSRAQGALGGYTF. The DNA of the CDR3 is TGTGCCAGCAGTCGAGCACAGGGGGCCCTCGGTGGCTACACCTTC.

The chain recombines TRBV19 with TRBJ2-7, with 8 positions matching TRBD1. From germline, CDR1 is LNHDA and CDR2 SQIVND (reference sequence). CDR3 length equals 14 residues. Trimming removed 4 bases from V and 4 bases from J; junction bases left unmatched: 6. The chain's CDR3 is CASSKPGQVYEQYF. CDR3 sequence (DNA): TGTGCCAGTAGTAAGCCGGGACAGGTGTACGAGCAGTACTTC.

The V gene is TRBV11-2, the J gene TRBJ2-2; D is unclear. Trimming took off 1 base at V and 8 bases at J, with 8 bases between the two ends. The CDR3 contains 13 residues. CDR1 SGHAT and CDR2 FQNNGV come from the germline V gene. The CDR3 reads CASSLVGLGELFF. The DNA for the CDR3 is TGTGCCAGCAGCTTAGTTGGGCTTGGGGAGCTGTTTTTT.